One sample yielded the 15 T cell receptor beta chains listed below, sequenced in a study of shared clonotypes between healthy human individuals. Produced via immunoSEQ multiplex PCR; TCRdb's table is partial and in-frame only. The sample includes approximately 840,000 clones, about 96% of them seen just once. The naive CD8 subset, CD45RO-negative cells positively selected for CCR7, excluded terminally differentiated effector memory CD45RA+ cells. Input material: naive CD8+ T cells sorted from blood. These receptors originate from a man younger than 45 in good health.

The rearrangement links TRBV4-1 to TRBJ2-1, with 9 bases aligning to TRBD1. The CDR3 has 16 residues. Germline CDR1 reads MGHRA; CDR2 reads YSYEKL. The V segment lost 1 base and the J segment 6 bases; nucleotides outside the gene matches: 7. The CDR3 region has the DNA TGCGCCAGCAGCCAAGGGGACAGGGAATTGAGCAATGAGCAGTTCTTC. Its translation: CASSQGDRELSNEQFF.

The chain employs TRBV7-8 and TRBJ2-7, with 7 bases that match TRBD1. V lost 3 bases to trimming and J lost 4 bases; unmatched junction nucleotides: 6. CDR1 is SGHVS, CDR2 FQNEAQ, per germline. The CDR3 totals 14 residues. The CDR3 loop is CASSFRGGAYEQYF. The CDR3 DNA sequence: TGTGCCAGCAGCTTTCGAGGGGGCGCGTACGAGCAGTACTTC.

J is TRBJ1-2 and V is TRBV7-9; D is perhaps TRBD1 (5 bases). This CDR3 is built from 12 residues. Looked up from germline, CDR1 is SEHNR and CDR2 is FQNEAQ (reference sequence). V was shortened by 7 bases and J by 4 bases, with 10 bases between the two germline ends. The CDR3 sequence: CASTGRGYGYTF. The CDR3 coding sequence is TGTGCCAGCACCGGGAGGGGCTATGGCTACACCTTC.

This chain joins TRBV28 and TRBJ1-1; TRBD1 agrees at 10 bases. With 5 bases clipped from V and 0 bases from J, the junction kept 3 bases outside the gene matches. The length of the CDR3 is 15 residues. From germline, CDR1 is MDHEN and CDR2 SYDVKM. CDR3 sequence reads: CASSDGTGVNTEAFF. The CDR3 DNA sequence: TGTGCCAGCAGTGACGGGACAGGGGTGAACACTGAAGCTTTCTTT.

The rearrangement uses TRBV11-2 and TRBJ2-7; no clear D. The germline CDR1 and CDR2 sequences are SGHAT and FQNNGV. The CDR3 extends over 17 amino acids. Trimming removed 4 bases from V and 2 bases from J, with 21 bases in between. CDR3 DNA sequence: TGTGCCAGCAGCTCATTAGACGCCGTCGGGCCAACCTACGAGCAGTACTTC. Protein sequence: CASSSLDAVGPTYEQYF.

Notes on this clone: Germline is not matched at one junction end, which may reflect a read error. The chain uses TRBV4-1 and TRBJ2-1; D gene unclear. This CDR3 spans 12 amino acids. CDR1 is MGHRA, CDR2 YSYEKL, per germline. The CDR3 coding sequence is TGCGCCAGCAGCCCTACCTACAATGAGCAATTCTTC. Translation: CASSPTYNEQFF.

The chain links TRBV9 to TRBJ2-7, with 10 positions matching TRBD1. The V segment lost 3 bases and the J segment 2 bases; nucleotides outside the gene matches: 5. Germline V lookup: CDR1 SGDLS, CDR2 YYNGEE. CDR3 size: 15 residues. Here the CDR3 reads CASSAETGGTYEQYF. Here the CDR3 DNA reads TGTGCCAGCAGCGCCGAGACAGGGGGCACCTACGAGCAGTACTTC. The complete variable domain, with remaining parts taken from reference TRBV9 and TRBJ2-7, reads DSGVTQTPKHLITATGQRVTLRCSPRSGDLSVYWYQQSLDQGLQFLIQYYNGEERAKGNILERFSAQQFPDLHSELNLSSLELGDSALYFCASSAETGGTYEQYFGPGTRLTVT.

The rearrangement links TRBV2 to TRBJ1-1; D is ambiguous. Trimming cost V 8 bases and J 4 bases, with 14 bases left between them. Germline V lookup: CDR1 SNHLY, CDR2 FYNNEI. The CDR3 covers 13 residues. CDR3 coding DNA: TGTGCCAGCCAGAGAGGGCTGGGCACTGAAGCTTTCTTT. Its protein product is CASQRGLGTEAFF.

Comments on this clone: Other DNA sequences of this sample code for an identical CDR3. This chain connects TRBV6-5 to TRBJ2-7, with 8 bases identical to TRBD1. V was pared by 2 bases and J by 4 bases, with 7 bases of the junction left unmatched. The CDR3 loop spans 15 amino acids. Germline V gives CDR1 MNHEY, CDR2 SVGAGI. CDR3 loop: CASSYGAGGTYEQYF. The CDR3 DNA reads as TGTGCCAGCAGTTACGGGGCAGGGGGCACTTACGAGCAGTACTTC.

The rearrangement links TRBV9 to TRBJ1-3; D uncertain. Germline lookup yields CDR1 SGDLS and CDR2 YYNGEE. The CDR3 runs to 14 residues. Trimming stripped 3 bases from V and 1 base from J, with 8 bases between. The CDR3 DNA reads as TGTGCCAGCAGCGCGTTGGGGTCTGGAAACACCATATATTTT. It is translated as CASSALGSGNTIYF.

V is TRBV5-4 and J is TRBJ2-7; 9 bases map to TRBD2. Trimming cost V 2 bases and J 7 bases; bases outside gene matches: 4. The germline gives CDR1 SGHNT, CDR2 YYREEE (reference sequence). The CDR3 has 13 amino acids. The CDR3 sequence is CASSFGAGGEQYF. In nucleotides, the CDR3 is TGTGCCAGCAGCTTTGGAGCGGGAGGAGAGCAGTACTTC. The full variable domain, in which reference TRBV5-4 and TRBJ2-7 provide the parts outside the CDR3, is ETGVTQSPTHLIKTRGQQVTLRCSSQSGHNTVSWYQQALGQGPQFIFQYYREEENGRGNFPPRFSGLQFPNYSSELNVNALELDDSALYLCASSFGAGGEQYFGPGTRLTVT.

Written as DNA, the CDR3 is TGTGCCAGCAGTTTATGGGGGACTAGGAGCTCCTACAATGAGCAGTTCTTC. Its protein product is CASSLWGTRSSYNEQFF. This chain links TRBV27 with TRBJ2-1; 8 bases fit TRBD2. V lost 1 base to trimming and J lost 0 bases; unmatched junction nucleotides: 5. This CDR3 region has 17 residues. Per germline, CDR1 MNHEY and CDR2 SMNVEV (reference sequence).

The chain uses TRBV27 and TRBJ1-5; 8 positions agree with TRBD1. V dropped 3 bases and J dropped 6; count of bases not matched to a gene: 4. Per the germline V gene, CDR1 is MNHEY and CDR2 is SMNVEV (reference sequence). This CDR3 contains 14 residues. This CDR3 is CASSLTGAAQPQHF. The DNA for the CDR3 is TGTGCCAGCAGTTTGACAGGGGCGGCTCAGCCCCAGCATTTT.

The chain joins TRBV19 to TRBJ2-7; D perhaps matches TRBD1 (6 bases). The V end lost 3 bases, the J end lost 3 bases, and 12 bases lay between the germline ends. The CDR3 runs to 14 residues. Germline V gives CDR1 LNHDA, CDR2 SQIVND (reference sequence). In DNA form, the CDR3 reads TGTGCCAGTAGTATGGGGCAGGGGCTCTACGAGCAGTACTTC. It codes for CASSMGQGLYEQYF.

This chain links TRBV15 with TRBJ2-7, with D possibly TRBD2 on 5 matching bases. Per the germline V gene, CDR1 is LNHNV and CDR2 is YYDKDF (reference sequence). V shed 3 bases and J shed 4 bases, with 16 bases lying between them. The CDR3 is 15 amino acids. This chain's CDR3 is CATSSSGIARYEQYF. CDR3 bases: TGTGCCACCAGCAGTTCCGGGATCGCCAGATACGAGCAGTACTTC.